Given below is one T cell receptor beta chain in context. The table lists this clone with a few counts. The antigen this receptor binds is unknown. No base quality values were provided; no much bigger clone lies one nucleotide off. Patient enrollment in ICON started in 2016, and the final patient was enrolled in September 2018. A subcohort of 76 patients provided fresh tumor and matched uninvolved tissue for in-depth immune analyses, with TCR sequencing among those analyses. TCR sequencing was performed on DNA isolated from bulk tissue, without cell sorting. The immunoSEQ assay used for TCR sequencing gave the T-cell fraction in both tumor and uninvolved lung tissue. The source study handled its data this way. For survival analysis, patients were split into high (upper tertile) and low (lower two tertiles) T-cell fraction groups and compared by log-rank test. Paired tumor versus uninvolved lung differences in T-cell fraction were tested with a signed-rank test. The immuneACCESS repertoire file appears here via TCRdb, limited to in-frame rearrangements. These files lack a portion of the clones; in checked studies, under half of the deficit traces to unresolved V genes, and the cause of the others is not known. V and J calls and clone size follow that table, whereas D and trimming were derived from the DNA. The table for this sample lists about 2,700 clones; around 50% of them were counted only once. Under 25% of the sample belongs to the ten largest clones.

The germline V gene supplies CDR1 SNHLY and CDR2 FYNNEI. The CDR3 covers 12 residues, taking in both the cysteine and the phenylalanine. Only the CDR3 part of the read is kept: 36 bases, read in frame from the first base. V and J lose 4 bases and 3 bases, and a span of 6 bases separates them. These data originate in a study of tumor-infiltrating lymphocytes in localized non-small cell lung cancer (dated by TCRdb to the early 2020s). Study-level background: Patients whose samples were collected after neoadjuvant chemotherapy, as well as both smokers and never-smokers and several histologies, were included in the cohort. From each patient came resected tumor tissue plus uninvolved lung tissue from that same patient, and the uninvolved lung tissue was described as non-adjacent to the tumor. Alongside flow cytometry, multiplex immunofluorescence, RNA-seq, exome sequencing and proteomics, TCR sequencing was applied to the same patients as one of several integrated assays. The overall ICON cohort comprised under 170 surgical patients with localized non-small cell lung cancer whose tumors were resected. A total of about 55 patients were part of the paired comparison of immunoSEQ T-cell fraction between tumor and uninvolved lung.

Points the paper makes about the study in general: Assay coverage differed among patients according to how much tissue was available, so only a subset of the cohort had TCR sequencing. No difference in TCR-derived T-cell fraction was observed between the flow cytometry-defined immunotypes IM1 (good prognosis) and IM2 (poor prognosis). Different pieces of the same tissue were used for different assays, so technical variation could not be separated from intratumor heterogeneity. In line with immunofluorescence CD3 counts, TCRbeta sequencing supported higher T cell infiltration in tumors compared with uninvolved lung tissue.

The sequenced material came from uninvolved lung tissue not adjacent to the tumor. The sequence is built from TRBV2 and TRBJ1-2; the D segment could be TRBD1, given 5 matching bases. The source is a human donor with non-small cell lung cancer. Here the CDR3 is given as CASSVQDYGYTF. The DNA sequence is given as TGTGCCAGCAGTGTACAGGACTATGGCTACACCTTC.